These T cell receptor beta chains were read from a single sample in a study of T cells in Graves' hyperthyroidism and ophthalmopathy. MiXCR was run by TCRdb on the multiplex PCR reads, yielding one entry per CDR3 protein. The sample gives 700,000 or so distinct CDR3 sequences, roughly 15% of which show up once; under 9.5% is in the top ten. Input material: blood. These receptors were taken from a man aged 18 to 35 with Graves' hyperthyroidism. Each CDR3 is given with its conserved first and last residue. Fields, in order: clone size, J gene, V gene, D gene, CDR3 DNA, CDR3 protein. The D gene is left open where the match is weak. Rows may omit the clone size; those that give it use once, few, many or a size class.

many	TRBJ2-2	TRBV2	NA	TGTGCCAGCAGCGTTAGCGAAGGGCCCGCAGGCACCGGGGAGCTGTTTTTT	CASSVSEGPAGTGELFF
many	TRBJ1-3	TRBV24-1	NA	TGTGCCACCAGTGACCCGCGTGGCTCTGGAAACACCATATATTTT	CATSDPRGSGNTIYF
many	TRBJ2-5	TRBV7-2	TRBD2	TGTGCCAGCAGCTCCCGGCGGGCTAGCGGAGAGACCCAGTACTTC	CASSSRRASGETQYF
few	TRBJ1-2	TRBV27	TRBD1	TGTGCCAGCGGGCAGACAGGGCGCGTCTATGGCTACACCTTC	CASGQTGRVYGYTF
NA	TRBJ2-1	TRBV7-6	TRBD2	TGTGCCAGCAGCCCTAGGGAGGGGTTGTCTTACAATGAGCAGTTCTTC	CASSPREGLSYNEQFF
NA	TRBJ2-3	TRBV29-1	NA	TGCAGCGTTGAAGGGACACTACCTCTACGGGATACGCAGTATTTT	CSVEGTLPLRDTQYF
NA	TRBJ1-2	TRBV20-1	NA	TGCAGTGCGCGACCTAACAACTATGGCTACACCTTC	CSARPNNYGYTF
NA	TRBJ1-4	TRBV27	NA	TGTGCCAGCAGTTTATCGGCAGGGATTAATGAAAAACTGTTTTTT	CASSLSAGINEKLFF
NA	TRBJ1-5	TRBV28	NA	TGTGCCAGCAGTTCGGCCCCTCGGGACATTTGGTTGGGCAATCAGCCCCAGCATTTT	CASSSAPRDIWLGNQPQHF
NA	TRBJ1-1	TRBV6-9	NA	TGTGCCAGCAGTTACCGGGCTGGGAACACTGAAGCTTTCTTT	CASSYRAGNTEAFF
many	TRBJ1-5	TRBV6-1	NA	TGTGCCAGCACCCTAGGGGGGGGTCAGCCCCAGCATTTT	CASTLGGGQPQHF
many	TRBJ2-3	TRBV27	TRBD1	TGTGCCTCAAAGCGGGGGACAGGGGGAGATACGCAGTATTTT	CASKRGTGGDTQYF
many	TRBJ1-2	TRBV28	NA	TGTGCCAGCAGTTGGGCCCCGGGAGGGAATGGCTACACCTTC	CASSWAPGGNGYTF
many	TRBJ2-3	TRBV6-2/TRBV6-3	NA	TGTGCCAGCAGTCGAAGGACTTACACAGATACGCAGTATTTT	CASSRRTYTDTQYF
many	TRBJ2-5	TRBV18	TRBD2	TGTGCCAGCTCACGGACTAGCGGCCAAGAGACCCAGTACTTC	CASSRTSGQETQYF
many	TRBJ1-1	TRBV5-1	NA	TGCGCCAGCAGCTTGGCTGGGAGTCGCACTGAAGCTTTCTTT	CASSLAGSRTEAFF
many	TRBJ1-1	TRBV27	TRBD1	TGTGCCAGCAGTCGGACAGGGGGAAACACTGAAGCTTTCTTT	CASSRTGGNTEAFF
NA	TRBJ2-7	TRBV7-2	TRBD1	TGTGCCAGCAGCTTGGACAGGTCTAGCTCCTACGAGCAGTACTTC	CASSLDRSSSYEQYF
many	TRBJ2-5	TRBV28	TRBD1	TGTGCCAGCAGTTCGGGACAGACGGAGACCCAGTACTTC	CASSSGQTETQYF
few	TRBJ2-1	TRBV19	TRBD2	TGTGCCAGTAGTATTAGCGGGAGTCATTTCTCTGAGCAGTTCTTC	CASSISGSHFSEQFF
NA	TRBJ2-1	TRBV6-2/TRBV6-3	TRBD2	TGTGCCAGCAGTTTAGCGGGAGGGAGGGACAATGAGCAGTTCTTC	CASSLAGGRDNEQFF
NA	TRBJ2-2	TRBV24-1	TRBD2	TGTGCCACCAAGCGGGAGGGCACCGGGGAGCTGTTTTTT	CATKREGTGELFF
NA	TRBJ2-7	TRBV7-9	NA	TGTGCCAGCAGCCTCCGTTTCGGGGAGACCTACGAGCAGTACTTC	CASSLRFGETYEQYF
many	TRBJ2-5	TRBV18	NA	TGTGCCAGCTCACCAACAGGGTTGGAGACCCAGTACTTC	CASSPTGLETQYF
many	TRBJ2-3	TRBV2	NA	TGTGCCAGCAGTTCCGGGACTAGCACAGATACGCAGTATTTT	CASSSGTSTDTQYF
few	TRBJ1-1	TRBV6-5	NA	TGTGTCAGCAGTTATGGGATGAACACTGAAGCTTTCTTT	CVSSYGMNTEAFF
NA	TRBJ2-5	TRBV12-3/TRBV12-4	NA	TGTGCCAGCAGTTTACAAGCAGGCCAAGAGACCCAGTACTTC	CASSLQAGQETQYF
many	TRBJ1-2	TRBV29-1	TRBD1	TGCAGCGTCCGGACAGGGGCCGTCTATGGCTACACCTTC	CSVRTGAVYGYTF
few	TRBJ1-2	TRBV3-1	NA	TGTGCCAGCAGCCAAGCCCTTTACCGCTCTAACTATGGCTACACCTTC	CASSQALYRSNYGYTF
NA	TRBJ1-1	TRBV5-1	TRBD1	TGCGCCAGCAGCATCCCGACAGGGACGGACACTGAAGCTTTCTTT	CASSIPTGTDTEAFF
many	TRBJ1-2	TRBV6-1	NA	TGTGCCAGCAGTCCGGGGAGTTATGGCTACACCTTC	CASSPGSYGYTF
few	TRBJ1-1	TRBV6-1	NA	TGTGCCAGCGCCACCTCTTTGTCCACTGAAGCTTTCTTT	CASATSLSTEAFF
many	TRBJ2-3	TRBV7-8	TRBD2	TGTGCCAGCAGCTCTGCCCGTGCTAGCGGGATTTGGACAGATACGCAGTATTTT	CASSSARASGIWTDTQYF